Included here is one TCR beta chain sequence, with context. This clonotype has just a few counts. The antigen it recognizes is unknown. No base qualities exist here, and no much larger clone lies one base off it. The data belong to a study of blood T cells in healthy people across ages (dated by TCRdb to 2013 to 2016). Context from the whole study: In model experiments, template switching captured roughly one uniquely barcoded TCR beta cDNA molecule for every two T cells. The study analyzed two additional independent replicas of 1 million unique cDNA reads from the same blood draw for two donors, one aged 18 to 29 and one aged 80 or older. Age-related changes in TCR beta repertoire diversity were measured in the study by deep sequencing normalized with unique cDNA molecular identifiers. The donors were divided into four age groups: young (average around 16 years), middle-aged (approximately 39), aged (approximately 62) and long-lived (nearly 85).

The donors were roughly 39 Caucasian individuals from Russia, aged roughly 6 to 90 years, who were systemically healthy. About 10 milliliters of peripheral blood were collected from each donor into EDTA-treated Vacutainer tubes. Ficoll-Paque density-gradient centrifugation was used to isolate PBMCs, with at least 7 million obtained per sample. Total RNA was extracted from PBMCs with Trizol reagent, with at least 5 micrograms obtained per sample. For every donor, an aliquot of PBMCs went through flow cytometry to measure the percentages of naive CD45RAhigh/CD27high T cells. Library construction relied on 5' RACE. TCRdb records Illumina HiSeq 2500 as the sequencer. A second about 7 to 11 cycle PCR used a sample-barcoded 5' primer and a J-beta primer mix. A template-switch 5' adaptor carrying 12 random nucleotides introduced a unique molecular identifier onto each TCR beta cDNA molecule. Each sample yielded at least 2.5 million CDR3-containing paired-end reads. First-strand cDNA was synthesized from all RNA with the Mint cDNA synthesis kit, primed by a TRBC-specific oligonucleotide. Following uracil-DNA glycosylase treatment, a first 18-cycle PCR with universal primers M1SS and BC2_uni_R was performed on all cDNA. Per the authors' processing: For normalization, 1 million high-quality reads, each with a distinct molecular identifier, were randomly selected from each sample. Instead of being binned into consensus sequences, reads with shared molecular identifiers were discarded. CDR3 identification, clonotype clustering and error correction used MiTCR with a Q25 quality threshold and the strictest error-elimination algorithm. A nonparametric unseen species model using Euler transformation provided a lower-bound estimate of total TCR beta diversity. The raw public data were reprocessed by TCRdb itself: fastp quality trimming at Q25, MiXCR clonotype calling, in-frame beta chains only. Every distinct CDR3 protein forms one entry, paired with its most common genes and DNA. These V and J calls rely on TCRdb rather than the paper's analysis. The sample data list 750,000 to 950,000 distinct CDR3 sequences, and roughly 28% of these were observed just once. Of the sample, roughly a tenth is held by the ten largest clones.

General findings and caveats noted by the study authors: Bulk unsorted PBMC profiling prevented conclusive comparison of naive and antigen-experienced compartments. Compared with the aged group, more naive CD4+ T cells, fewer expanded clones and increased TCR diversity were shown by the long-lived group, suggesting age selection. Observed TCR beta diversity per million T cells fell roughly linearly with age, and a significant reduction was already apparent by age approximately 41. The percentage of naive T cells measured by flow cytometry correlated strongly with observed TCR beta diversity. Estimates of total diversity based on one million sequenced T cells were regarded as lower bounds and as underestimates. Because the CMV infection status of the donors was unknown, age-related changes in expanded clonotypes may potentially have been confounded.

This sample was also put to use in a study of T cells of mothers and their children. The second investigation adds: The donors were nine systemically healthy Caucasian individuals, made up of three mothers and their six children. cDNA synthesis consumed the entire amount of extracted RNA, loaded at 1.5 ug RNA in each 15 ul reaction. In the second PCR, the M1S primer introduced both the sample barcodes and 2-4 random nucleotides. More than 8.5 million TCR beta CDR3 reads were obtained from each mother, and some 3.2 million reads were obtained from each child. Thymic selection shapes the output of TCR recombination in a similar way in related and unrelated pairs, and inherited differences have a minor effect. Normalized repertoire overlap was always slightly but never significantly higher in related than unrelated mother-child pairs. No persistent microchimeric T cell clones were found, with a detection sensitivity of approximately 100 clones per million clonotypes. Deep NGS was used in the study to compare the TCR beta repertoires of mothers and children and to look for features that separate related mother-child pairs from unrelated individuals. On average, the children were roughly 12 +/- 4 years old, while the mothers were 40 +/- 4 years old. After adapter ligation was performed with NEBNext reagents, the libraries were sequenced on an Illumina HiSeq 2000 with 100+100 nt paired-end reads. To prevent cross-contamination, the mother and child libraries were prepared a month apart and were sequenced in separate runs. For each donor, somewhere between roughly 450,000 and 2,100,000 distinct TCR beta clonotypes were identified. Naive TCR beta clonotypes were estimated from low-frequency clonotypes matched to each donor's FACS-determined naive share, without sorting.

This receptor was taken from a middle-aged woman in good health. Sequencing input: blood.

In nucleotides, the sequence is TGTGCCAGCAGGGCTTTAGCTGGGTCGGAGACCCAGTACTTC. This is translated as CASRALAGSETQYF. Recombination joined TRBV7-2 with TRBJ2-7; no D gene can be assigned with confidence. Judging by the DNA end, TRBJ2-5 fits better; the J call may be wrong. CDR1 SGHTA and CDR2 FQGNSA were looked up in the germline V gene. The CDR3 has 14 amino acids, counting the end cysteine and phenylalanine. Only the CDR3 DNA stays, 42 bases, in frame from base 1.